This note documents a single TCR beta chain sequence. Its target is unknown. Losses at the gene ends were 2 bases for V and 4 bases for J; bases not matched to a gene: 4. In germline, CDR1 is SGHRS, CDR2 YFSETQ. This CDR3 comprises 16 residues. These data originate in a study of T cells in narcolepsy. In the study overall: Healthy controls were enrolled alongside patients with narcolepsy type 1 or type 2. The study's findings and limits: Autoreactive clonotypes reportedly recurred in blood of same and different patients, not controls. HCRT-specific and TRIB2-specific autoreactive clonotypes appeared among same-patient CSF and blood CD4+ clonotypes.

The table came from immunoSEQ multiplex PCR; TCRdb's copy has only in-frame clones and leaves some out. Of around 30,000 clones listed, under 90% are singletons. The sequence was collected from a human donor with narcolepsy. The chain has TRBV5-1 and TRBJ2-6; TRBD1 agrees at 9 bases. The sample was CD45RA- memory CD4+ T cells from PBMCs. The CDR3 sequence is CASSFTGGAGANVLTF. The CDR3 DNA reads TGCGCCAGCAGCTTCACAGGGGGCGCGGGGGCCAACGTCCTGACTTTC.